This T cell receptor (beta chain) was sequenced for a study of breast tumors, draining lymph nodes, adjacent tissues. Trimming stripped 1 base from V and 1 base from J, with 14 bases between. This CDR3 has 17 residues. The germline CDR1 and CDR2 sequences are LNHDA and SQIVND (reference sequence). One entry per CDR3 protein, called by TCRdb with MiXCR from the multiplex PCR reads. The sample contains approximately 100,000 distinct CDR3 sequences, less than 25% of which appear only once. Samples came from axillary lymph nodes draining the breast cancer. This clonotype was seen at least ten times. As yet, its antigen is unknown. Whole-study findings and limits: Data fit most tumor T cells coming from lymph node, expanding in tumor.

This sequence joins TRBV19 and TRBJ2-1, with D unclear. The clonotype was recovered from a female donor with breast cancer. Some clones in this sample may be carry-over from other donors' samples. The sample taken for sequencing was axillary lymph node tissue. CDR3 DNA sequence: TGTGCCAGTAGTATAGTAAGGCGTACACTTTCCTACAATGAGCAGTTCTTC. Protein product: CASSIVRRTLSYNEQFF.